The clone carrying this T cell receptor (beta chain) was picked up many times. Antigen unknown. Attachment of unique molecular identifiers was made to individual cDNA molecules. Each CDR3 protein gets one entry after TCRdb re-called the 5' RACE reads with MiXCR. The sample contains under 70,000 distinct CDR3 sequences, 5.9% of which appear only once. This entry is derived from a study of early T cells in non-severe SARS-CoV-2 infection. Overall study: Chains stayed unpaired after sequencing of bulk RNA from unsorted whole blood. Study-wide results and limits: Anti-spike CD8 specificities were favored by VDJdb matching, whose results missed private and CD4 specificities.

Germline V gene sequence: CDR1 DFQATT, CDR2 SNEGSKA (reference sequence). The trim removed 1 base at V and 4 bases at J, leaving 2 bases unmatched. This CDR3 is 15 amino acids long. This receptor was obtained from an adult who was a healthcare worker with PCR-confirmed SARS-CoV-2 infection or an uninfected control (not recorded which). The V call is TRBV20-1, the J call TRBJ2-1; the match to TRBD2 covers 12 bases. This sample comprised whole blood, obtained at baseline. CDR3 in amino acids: CSARAGLAGYNEQFF. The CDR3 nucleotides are TGCAGTGCTAGAGCCGGACTAGCGGGATACAATGAGCAGTTCTTC.